The rows below give T cell receptor beta chains drawn from one sample of a study of blood T cells in healthy people across ages. MiXCR was run by TCRdb on the 5' RACE reads, yielding one entry per CDR3 protein. In the table there are some 1.7 million distinct CDR3 sequences, about 28% of which are singletons. The sample consisted of blood. These receptors were obtained from a young woman in good health. The CDR3 runs from the conserved cysteine through the conserved F or W.

>TRBV7-9|TRBJ2-7
CASSSQIGNEQYF
>TRBV20-1|TRBJ1-1
CSARLKGTMNTEAFF
>TRBV20-1|TRBJ2-7
CSARDPGPRDEQYF
>TRBV9|TRBJ1-2
CASSQRTGEDYTF
>TRBV5-5|TRBJ2-7
CASSLATDYEQYF
>TRBV5-1|TRBJ2-3
CVSGGSETRRNTDTQYF
>TRBV7-6|TRBJ2-7
CARIVLGSYEQYF
>TRBV20-1|TRBJ2-1
CSARGTSGGTVLYNEQFF
>TRBV12-3/TRBV12-4|TRBJ1-4
CASSQSQGANEKLFF
>TRBV7-7|TRBJ1-4
CASSIGTGDNEKLFF
>TRBV9|TRBJ2-3
CASSVAGSPGQSTDTQYF
>TRBV20-1|TRBJ2-5
CSAGGTKQETQYF
>TRBV20-1|TRBJ2-1
CSASALAGSYNEQFF
>TRBV5-6|TRBJ1-4
CASSWTGGGVTLEKLFF
>TRBV18|TRBJ1-2
CASSPDDEIYTF
>TRBV29-1|TRBJ2-5
CSPTASGTQYF
>TRBV3-1|TRBJ2-7
CASSQELLAAYEQYF